This passage covers 31 T cell receptor beta chains from one sample sequenced in a study of shared clonotypes between healthy human individuals. This table comes from immunoSEQ multiplex PCR, and its TCRdb copy is limited to in-frame clones, with some not included. The sample has about 960,000 clones, 70% to 85% seen once. The specimen sequenced was memory CD4+ T cells sorted from blood. The subset: CD45RA-negative fraction. These receptors all come from a man younger than 35 in good health.

The chain links TRBV7-3 to TRBJ2-3, with D possibly called TRBD1 or TRBD2 (5 bases each). This CDR3 has 15 residues. The V gene's germline CDR1 is SGHTA and CDR2 FQGTGA. The V and J ends lost 5 bases and 2 bases respectively, with 14 bases between them. The CDR3 loop is CASSRRGRDTDTQYF. CDR3 DNA sequence: TGTGCCAGCAGCCGCCGGGGACGGGACACAGATACGCAGTATTTT. The whole variable domain, remainder taken from reference TRBV7-3 and TRBJ2-3, is GAGVSQTPSNKVTEKGKYVELRCDPISGHTALYWYRQSLGQGPEFLIYFQGTGAADDSGLPNDRFFAVRPEGSVSTLKIQRTERGDSAVYLCASSRRGRDTDTQYFGPGTRLTVL.

V gene TRBV30 combines with J gene TRBJ2-5, with 11 bases aligning to TRBD2. This CDR3 contains 18 residues. Per germline, CDR1 GTSNPN and CDR2 SVGIG (reference sequence). V lost 3 bases and J lost 1; bases outside the gene matches: 13. For the CDR3, the DNA is TGTGCCTGGAGCCGAAGACTAGCGGGACCATCCTCCCAAGAGACCCAGTACTTC. Its protein is CAWSRRLAGPSSQETQYF.

The chain recombines TRBV15 with TRBJ1-2, with TRBD1 matching over 9 bases. J gave up 7 bases and V 1 base, and 7 bases lay outside the gene matches. This CDR3 is built from 15 residues. The V gene's germline CDR1 is LNHNV and CDR2 YYDKDF (reference sequence). The CDR3: CATSRVDRGRGGYTF. The CDR3 region has the DNA TGTGCCACCAGCAGAGTGGACAGGGGAAGGGGTGGCTACACCTTC.

DNA for the CDR3: TGTGCCAGCAGCTTGAGGGGACAGGCGACTGGAAACACCATATATTTT. It yields the protein CASSLRGQATGNTIYF. The V gene is TRBV5-6, the J gene TRBJ1-3, with 8 bases lining up with TRBD1. The CDR3 runs 16 residues. Germline V gene data show CDR1 as SGHDT and CDR2 as YYEEEE. J lost 2 bases, V lost 1 base, and 5 bases had no gene match.

This sequence joins TRBV5-4 and TRBJ2-5, with D uncertain. V was cut by 1 base and J by 1 base, with 8 bases left in between. In germline, CDR1 is SGHNT, CDR2 YYREEE (reference sequence). The CDR3 loop spans 14 amino acids. CDR3 coding DNA: TGTGCCAGCAGCTTGACGGTTAGCCAAGAGACCCAGTACTTC. The encoded protein is CASSLTVSQETQYF.

The rearrangement joins TRBV7-6 to TRBJ2-7; 11 nucleotides line up with TRBD2. Germline V gene lookup returns CDR1 SGHVS and CDR2 FNYEAQ. Trimming at V came to 5 bases and at J to 6 bases, leaving 6 bases not matched to a gene. This CDR3 has 14 residues. This CDR3 reads CASSATSGSAEQYF. The CDR3 DNA reads TGTGCCAGCAGCGCTACTAGCGGGAGTGCCGAGCAGTACTTC.

The chain joins TRBV6-6 to TRBJ2-7; the match to TRBD2 covers 9 bases. Germline V gene sequence: CDR1 MNHNY, CDR2 SVGAGI (reference sequence). There are 15 residues in the CDR3. V shed 6 bases, J shed 2 bases, and the junction held 8 bases outside the gene matches. The chain's CDR3 is CASRLAGVPTYEQYF. The CDR3 region has the DNA TGTGCCAGCAGGTTAGCGGGAGTCCCCACCTACGAGCAGTACTTC.

This chain links TRBV7-6 with TRBJ2-2, with 10 positions matching TRBD2. There are 15 residues in the CDR3. Germline assignment: CDR1 SGHVS and CDR2 FNYEAQ. V shed 5 bases, J shed 4 bases, and the junction held 4 bases outside the gene matches. This CDR3 is CASSPSGSVTGELFF. CDR3 sequence (DNA): TGTGCCAGCAGCCCTAGCGGGAGCGTCACCGGGGAGCTGTTTTTT.

This sequence joins TRBV19 and TRBJ2-1; no firm D call. This CDR3 has 15 amino acids. Germline CDR1 LNHDA, CDR2 SQIVND (reference sequence). V dropped 10 bases and J dropped 5 bases, with 21 bases sitting between them. This chain's CDR3 is CAIPDVGLRDNEQFF. DNA for the CDR3: TGTGCCATCCCGGATGTAGGTTTACGCGACAATGAGCAGTTCTTC.

This chain links TRBV30 with TRBJ1-2, with a possible D match to TRBD1 (5 bases). CDR3 length equals 12 residues. V shed 0 bases and J shed 7 bases, with 9 bases lying between them. Germline lookup yields CDR1 GTSNPN and CDR2 SVGIG (reference sequence). The CDR3 sequence is CAWSVGGVGYTF. For the CDR3, the DNA is TGTGCCTGGAGTGTTGGGGGGGTTGGCTACACCTTC. Using reference TRBV30 and TRBJ1-2 for the parts outside the CDR3, the full variable domain is SQTIHQWPATLVQPVGSPLSLECTVEGTSNPNLYWYRQAAGRGLQLLFYSVGIGQISSEVPQNLSASRPQDRQFILSSKKLLLSDSGFYLCAWSVGGVGYTFGSGTRLTVV.

The V gene is TRBV5-6, the J gene TRBJ2-7; no definite D call. CDR1 SGHDT and CDR2 YYEEEE come from the germline V gene. The CDR3 loop spans 14 amino acids. The germline V and J ends were trimmed by 1 base and 2 bases, with 10 bases remaining between them. CDR3 amino acids: CASSLQHLTYEQYF. The CDR3 nucleotides read TGTGCCAGCAGCTTGCAACACCTAACCTACGAGCAGTACTTC.

There are a few counts of this clone. This rearrangement joins TRBV9 to TRBJ2-2; 9 bases map to TRBD2. CDR3 length equals 14 residues. Germline V gene sequence: CDR1 SGDLS, CDR2 YYNGEE. The V gene end was trimmed by 4 bases and the J gene end by 5 bases; junction bases not matched to a gene: 3. The CDR3 coding sequence is TGTGCCAGCAGCCCCGGACTAGCGACCGGGGAGCTGTTTTTT. Translation gives CASSPGLATGELFF.

The CDR3 here is CAISEGQGSYAPQHF. CDR3 nucleotides: TGTGCCATCAGCGAGGGACAGGGGAGTTATGCGCCCCAGCATTTT. This sequence joins TRBV10-3 and TRBJ1-5, with TRBD1 identical over 10 bases. Germline CDR1 reads ENHRY; CDR2 reads SYGVKD. This CDR3 has 15 residues. The V and J ends lost 6 bases and 9 bases, in that order; junction bases with no gene match: 11.

This clone has just one count. This may arise from a read error, as a much more abundant clone is one base away. The same CDR3 arises from other DNA sequences in this sample as well. The J gene is TRBJ1-6, the V gene TRBV6-6; 7 positions match TRBD1. Germline V lookup: CDR1 MNHNY, CDR2 SVGAGI (reference sequence). The CDR3 is made up of 14 amino acids. V was clipped by 9 bases and J by 5 bases; unmatched bases: 7. In DNA form, the CDR3 reads TGTGCCAGTAGGACAACAGGGGATAATTCACCCCTCCACTTT. This gives the protein CASRTTGDNSPLHF.

V is TRBV7-3 and J is TRBJ2-1; 7 bases agree with TRBD2. The V gene end was trimmed by 3 bases and the J gene end by 6 bases; junction bases not matched to a gene: 2. CDR3 length: 13 residues. Germline values: CDR1 SGHTA, CDR2 FQGTGA. Here the CDR3 DNA reads TGTGCCAGCAGCTTGGGACTAACCAATGAGCAGTTCTTC. It specifies CASSLGLTNEQFF.

There are a few counts of this clone. The rearrangement links TRBV5-6 to TRBJ2-1; D remains unclear. The V gene's germline CDR1 is SGHDT and CDR2 YYEEEE. The V and J ends lost 2 bases and 9 bases respectively, with 9 bases between them. The length of the CDR3 is 12 residues. This chain's CDR3 is CASSFNTGEQFF. CDR3 DNA: TGTGCCAGCAGCTTTAATACCGGTGAGCAGTTCTTC.

The table lists this clone with a few counts. The CDR3 DNA sequence: TGTGCCAGCAGTGACGCCTGGGCGTCACCCCTCCACTTT. Translated, it gives CASSDAWASPLHF. The V and J genes are TRBV6-4 and TRBJ1-6; no clear D gene. Germline V gives CDR1 MRHNA, CDR2 SNTAGT. V was trimmed by 2 bases and J by 10 bases, leaving 9 bases between them. This CDR3 region has 13 residues.

This clone came up many times. Additional DNA sequences in this sample encode the identical CDR3. V is TRBV7-2 and J is TRBJ2-1, with 7 bases that match TRBD1. CDR3 length: 15 amino acids. V was clipped by 1 base and J by 2 bases; unmatched bases: 2. Germline V gene lookup returns CDR1 SGHTA and CDR2 FQGNSA. The CDR3 region has the DNA TGTGCCAGCAGCTTAGGGCAGGGGGCCTACAATGAGCAGTTCTTC. As protein: CASSLGQGAYNEQFF.

The table lists this clone with a count of one. The rearrangement uses TRBV4-1 and TRBJ2-1; perhaps TRBD2 as D (5 bases). Trimming took 6 bases from V and 3 from J, leaving 12 bases between them. Germline assignment: CDR1 MGHRA and CDR2 YSYEKL. This CDR3 has 14 amino acids. In nucleotides, the CDR3 is TGCGCCAGCAGTAAAGGGAGTTTCTACAATGAGCAGTTCTTC. Translating gives CASSKGSFYNEQFF.

This clone was detected only a few times. The rearrangement joins TRBV4-3 to TRBJ2-1; perhaps TRBD1 as D (6 bases). The CDR3 runs to 14 residues. Deletions cut 0 bases from V and 9 bases from J, with 12 bases between. Germline V CDR1 and CDR2: LGHNA, YSLEER. CDR3: CASSQDEGVGEQFF. The CDR3, as DNA: TGCGCCAGCAGCCAAGATGAGGGGGTGGGTGAGCAGTTCTTC.

This clone was seen only once. The chain carries TRBV21-1 and TRBJ2-1; the table gives TRBD2 as D, unverified against the DNA. TRBV21-1 is tagged as a pseudogene. This CDR3 comprises 17 residues. CDR3 in DNA: TGTGCCAGCAGCAAAGGAACGGGAAAGAGCTCCTACAATGAGCAGTTCTTC. This translates into CASSKGTGKSSYNEQFF.

The chain employs TRBV5-1 and TRBJ2-7; 9 bases are shared with TRBD1. Per germline, CDR1 SGHRS and CDR2 YFSETQ. The CDR3 length is 14 residues. J was trimmed by 3 bases and V by 3 bases; bases with no gene match: 4. CDR3 amino acids: CASSSGTGHYEQYF. In DNA form, the CDR3 reads TGCGCCAGCAGCTCCGGGACAGGGCACTACGAGCAGTACTTC.

The chain is built from TRBV11-2 and TRBJ2-7; D is unresolved. CDR3 length: 12 residues. Germline CDR1 reads SGHAT; CDR2 reads FQNNGV. Between the trimmed V and J ends, which lost 5 bases and 4 bases, there was a span of 9 bases. CDR3 sequence (DNA): TGTGCCAGCAGCCCCGACTGGTACGAGCAGTACTTC. Translation gives CASSPDWYEQYF. Based on the CDR3 plus reference TRBV11-2 and TRBJ2-7, the full variable domain is EAGVAQSPRYKIIEKRQSVAFWCNPISGHATLYWYQQILGQGPKLLIQFQNNGVVDDSQLPKDRFSAERLKGVDSTLKIQPAKLEDSAVYLCASSPDWYEQYFGPGTRLTVT.

Remarks on this clone: Additional DNA sequences in this sample encode the identical CDR3. The rearrangement uses TRBV4-3 and TRBJ2-7; 11 bases line up with TRBD2. The CDR3 totals 14 residues. Trimming at V came to 4 bases and at J to 2 bases, leaving 1 base not matched to a gene. Germline-derived CDR1 and CDR2 are LGHNA and YSLEER. The CDR3: CASSPGLAAYEQYF. The CDR3 DNA sequence: TGCGCCAGCAGCCCGGGACTAGCGGCCTACGAGCAGTACTTC.

This clone has a single count. The gene calls are TRBV9 and TRBJ1-6, with D tentatively TRBD1 (5 bases). The CDR3 covers 15 residues. V shed 4 bases and J shed 8 bases, with 16 bases lying between them. CDR1 is SGDLS and CDR2 is YYNGEE in the germline V gene. The CDR3 sequence is CASSWGRANDSPLHF. The DNA for the CDR3 is TGTGCCAGCAGCTGGGGCAGGGCTAATGATTCACCCCTCCACTTT.

The chain has TRBV30 and TRBJ2-1; 12 positions match TRBD2. The CDR3 is 12 amino acids. The V gene end was trimmed by 8 bases and the J gene end by 12 bases; junction bases not matched to a gene: 8. Germline CDR1 is GTSNPN and CDR2 is SVGIG (reference sequence). The CDR3 loop reads CAGTSGRTGQFF. In nucleotides, the CDR3 is TGTGCCGGGACTAGCGGGCGCACAGGGCAGTTCTTC.

A remark on this clone: Possible read error: a much larger clone is one base away. The rearrangement links TRBV2 to TRBJ1-6; D unclear. CDR1 SNHLY and CDR2 FYNNEI come from the germline V gene. This CDR3 comprises 12 residues. Trimming removed 6 bases from V and 7 bases from J, with 7 bases in between. The CDR3 DNA reads TGTGCCAGCAGCCAAGGGAATTCACCCCTCCACTTT. This sequence encodes CASSQGNSPLHF.

This rearrangement joins TRBV5-1 to TRBJ1-5; possibly TRBD1 for D (5 bases). V was pared by 0 bases and J by 7 bases, with 11 bases between. CDR3 size: 14 residues. The germline V gene encodes CDR1 SGHRS and CDR2 YFSETQ. The CDR3 coding sequence is TGCGCCAGCAGCTTGGAAGGGGTAGGACAGCCCCAGCATTTT. This encodes CASSLEGVGQPQHF.

In its sample, this clone was seen a few times. The J gene is TRBJ1-6, the V gene TRBV5-1; possibly TRBD1 for D (6 bases). V was shortened by 4 bases and J by 7 bases, with 15 bases between the two germline ends. CDR3 size: 15 residues. CDR1 and CDR2 (germline): SGHRS, YFSETQ. The CDR3 loop reads CASSLLTGANSPLHF. As DNA, the CDR3 is TGCGCCAGCAGCCTGCTGACAGGAGCGAATTCACCCCTCCACTTT. The full variable domain, its missing parts supplied by reference TRBV5-1 and TRBJ1-6, is KAGVTQTPRYLIKTRGQQVTLSCSPISGHRSVSWYQQTPGQGLQFLFEYFSETQRNKGNFPGRFSGRQFSNSRSEMNVSTLELGDSALYLCASSLLTGANSPLHFGNGTRLTVT.

CDR3 nucleotides: TGTGCCAGCAGCTATTGGACAGGGGGCGAGCAGTACTTC. Translation: CASSYWTGGEQYF. This sequence joins TRBV5-6 and TRBJ2-7, with 10 positions matching TRBD1. The CDR3 contains 13 residues. The V gene's germline CDR1 is SGHDT and CDR2 YYEEEE. The trim removed 3 bases at V and 6 bases at J, leaving 3 bases unmatched.

This clone was seen more than once but under ten times. The CDR3 nucleotides are TGTGCCATCGGGACAGGGGGCTCAAACACTGAAGCTTTCTTT. It yields the protein CAIGTGGSNTEAFF. This chain connects TRBV10-3 to TRBJ1-1; 12 bases are a match to TRBD1. Looked up from germline, CDR1 is ENHRY and CDR2 is SYGVKD. After removal of 8 bases from V and 2 bases from J, the junction contained 3 bases not matched to a gene. This CDR3 spans 14 amino acids.